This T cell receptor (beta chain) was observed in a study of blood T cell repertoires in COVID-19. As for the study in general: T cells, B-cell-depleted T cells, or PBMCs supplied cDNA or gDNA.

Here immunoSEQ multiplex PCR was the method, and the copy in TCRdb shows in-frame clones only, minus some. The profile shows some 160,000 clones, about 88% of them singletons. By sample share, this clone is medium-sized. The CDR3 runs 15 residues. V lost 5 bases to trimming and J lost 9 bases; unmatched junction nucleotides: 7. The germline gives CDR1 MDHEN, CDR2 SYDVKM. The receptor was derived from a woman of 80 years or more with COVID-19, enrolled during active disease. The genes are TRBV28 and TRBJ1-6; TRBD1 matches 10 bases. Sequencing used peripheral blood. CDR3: CASSLGTGDTSPLHF. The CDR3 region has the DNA TGTGCCAGCAGTCTCGGGACAGGGGATACTTCACCCCTCCACTTT.